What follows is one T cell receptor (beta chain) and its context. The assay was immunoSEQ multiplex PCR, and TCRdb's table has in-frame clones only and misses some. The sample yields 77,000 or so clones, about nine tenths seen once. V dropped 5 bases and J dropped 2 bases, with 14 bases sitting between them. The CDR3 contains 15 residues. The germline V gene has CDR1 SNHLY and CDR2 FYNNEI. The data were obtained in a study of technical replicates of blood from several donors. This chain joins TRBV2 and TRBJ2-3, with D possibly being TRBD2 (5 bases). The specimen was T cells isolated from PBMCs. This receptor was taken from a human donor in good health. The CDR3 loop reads CASSLAGTLTDTQYF. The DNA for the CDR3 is TGTGCCAGCAGTTTGGCGGGTACCCTCACAGATACGCAGTATTTT.